This T cell receptor beta chain was recorded in a study of cytomegalovirus exposure and HLA in healthy donors. Whole-study results and caveats: A missense variant in DCLRE1C was later tied to TCR beta V- and J-gene trimming.

This clone was counted a few times. The antigen remains undetermined. One junction end does not reproduce the germline sequence, and a read error may be involved. This CDR3 contains 15 residues. Looked up from germline, CDR1 is SGHDT and CDR2 is YYEEEE. PCR used 60 Vbeta primers and 13 Jbeta primers. Repertoires were generated with immunoSEQ multiplex PCR, while TCRdb's copy carries only in-frame clones and drops some. Here the sample spans 85,000 to 130,000 clones, 65% to 80% being singletons. This chain joins TRBV5-6 and TRBJ2-1; 11 bases match TRBD1. The sequence derives from a woman between 50 and 59 years old in good health and CMV-seropositive. Sample: PBMCs. The CDR3 coding sequence is TGTGCCAGCAGCTTCGGACAGGGGGCCTACGATGAGCAGTTCTTC. Translation: CASSFGQGAYDEQFF.